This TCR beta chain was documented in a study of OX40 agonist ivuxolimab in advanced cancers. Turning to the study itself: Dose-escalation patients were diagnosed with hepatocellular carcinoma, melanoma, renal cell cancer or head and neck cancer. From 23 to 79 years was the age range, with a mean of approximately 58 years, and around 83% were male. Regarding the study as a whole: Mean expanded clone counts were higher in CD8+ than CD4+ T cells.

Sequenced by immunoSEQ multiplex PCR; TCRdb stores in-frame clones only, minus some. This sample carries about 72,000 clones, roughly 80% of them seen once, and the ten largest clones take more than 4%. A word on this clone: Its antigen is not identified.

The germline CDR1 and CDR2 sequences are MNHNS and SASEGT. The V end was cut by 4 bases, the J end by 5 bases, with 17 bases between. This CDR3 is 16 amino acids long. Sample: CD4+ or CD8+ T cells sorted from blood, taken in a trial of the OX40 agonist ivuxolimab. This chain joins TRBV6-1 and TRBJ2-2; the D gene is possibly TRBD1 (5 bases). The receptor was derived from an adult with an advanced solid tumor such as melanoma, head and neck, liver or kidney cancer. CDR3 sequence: CASSVGVVVSTGELFF. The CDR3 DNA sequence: TGTGCCAGCAGTGTAGGGGTAGTGGTATCTACCGGGGAGCTGTTTTTT.